One and the same sample provided the 25 T cell receptor beta chains below, sequenced in a study of blood T cell repertoires in COVID-19. The protocol was immunoSEQ multiplex PCR, while the TCRdb copy is restricted to in-frame clones and leaves out a portion. The sample shows 150,000 or so clones, 82% of them seen only once. The sample was PBMCs or T cells enriched from blood (not recorded which). The receptors originated from a man in his 60s who had recovered from COVID-19.

The rearrangement joins TRBV30 to TRBJ2-5; possibly TRBD1 for D (6 bases). Germline loops: CDR1 GTSNPN, CDR2 SVGIG (reference sequence). This CDR3 is 11 amino acids long. The ends were cut back, 4 bases at V and 5 bases at J, with 8 bases in the middle. The CDR3 DNA reads TGTGCCTGGAAGAGGGGGGAGACCCAGTACTTC. Protein product: CAWKRGETQYF.

This chain joins TRBV19 and TRBJ2-2; 9 nucleotides align to TRBD1. V trimming: 6 bases; J trimming: 6 bases; junction bases outside the gene matches: 8. The CDR3 runs to 15 residues. Germline lookup yields CDR1 LNHDA and CDR2 SQIVND (reference sequence). Here the CDR3 reads CASRIGTGQAGELFF. The CDR3 nucleotides are TGTGCCAGTAGAATTGGGACAGGGCAGGCCGGGGAGCTGTTTTTT.

The rearrangement joins TRBV30 to TRBJ1-2; 8 bases are shared with TRBD1. After removal of 3 bases from V and 4 bases from J, the junction contained 10 bases not matched to a gene. Germline-derived CDR1 and CDR2 are GTSNPN and SVGIG (reference sequence). The CDR3 sequence is 15 residues long. The CDR3 DNA follows: TGTGCCTGGAGGGACCGGGACAGGCTATTCTATGGCTACACCTTC. Protein product: CAWRDRDRLFYGYTF.

This sequence joins TRBV7-9 and TRBJ1-1; 7 bases map to TRBD1. CDR3 size: 14 residues. Germline values: CDR1 SEHNR, CDR2 FQNEAQ (reference sequence). Unmatched junction bases numbered 4, after V lost 2 bases and J lost 4 bases. DNA for the CDR3: TGTGCCAGCAGCTTACGCAGGGGGTTCACTGAAGCTTTCTTT. Translation gives CASSLRRGFTEAFF.

The chain has TRBV3-1 (or the pseudogene TRBV3-2) and TRBJ2-5; possibly TRBD1 for D (5 bases). This CDR3 contains 14 residues. The germline V and J ends were trimmed by 0 bases and 7 bases, with 12 bases remaining between them. Germline CDR1 reads LGHDT; CDR2 reads YNNKEL (reference sequence). CDR3 sequence: CASSQEVRVLTQYF. The CDR3 nucleotides are TGTGCCAGCAGCCAAGAGGTCAGGGTATTGACCCAGTACTTC.

The rearrangement uses TRBV12-5 and TRBJ1-3; a weak D match, TRBD1 (6 bases). Germline V CDR1 and CDR2: LGHNT, FRNRAP. V lost 1 base and J lost 4, with 8 bases in between. This CDR3 comprises 14 residues. The CDR3 bases are TGTGCTAGTGGTTTGGGACAGGACGGAAACACCATATATTTT. This codes for CASGLGQDGNTIYF.

This rearrangement joins TRBV6-5 to TRBJ1-4; maybe TRBD1 (5 bases). The CDR3 sequence is 13 residues long. Trimming took off 6 bases at V and 5 bases at J, with 10 bases between the two ends. Germline CDR1 and CDR2: MNHEY and SVGAGI. In DNA form, the CDR3 reads TGTGCCAGCAGCTTGACAGAGAATGAAAAACTGTTTTTT. Translating it yields CASSLTENEKLFF.

The rearrangement joins TRBV9 to TRBJ2-7, with 7 bases fitting TRBD1. The CDR3 sequence is 15 residues long. V gave up 0 bases and J gave up 4 bases; unmatched junction bases: 7. CDR1 and CDR2 from the germline V gene are SGDLS and YYNGEE. This chain's CDR3 is CASSVATGALYEQYF. DNA for the CDR3: TGTGCCAGCAGCGTAGCTACAGGGGCCCTATACGAGCAGTACTTC. The full variable domain, its missing parts supplied by reference TRBV9 and TRBJ2-7, is DSGVTQTPKHLITATGQRVTLRCSPRSGDLSVYWYQQSLDQGLQFLIQYYNGEERAKGNILERFSAQQFPDLHSELNLSSLELGDSALYFCASSVATGALYEQYFGPGTRLTVT.

This clone was recorded once. The chain links TRBV28 to TRBJ2-1; D not resolved. V lost 5 bases and J 6 bases, leaving 5 bases between the germline ends. The germline CDR1 and CDR2 sequences are MDHEN and SYDVKM. This CDR3 is built from 11 residues. CDR3 in DNA: TGTGCCAGCAGTCGTATCAATGAGCAGTTCTTC. Its translation is CASSRINEQFF.

This sequence joins TRBV5-4 and TRBJ2-7; 15 bases fit TRBD2. With V trimmed by 4 bases and J by 4 bases, 9 bases remained unmatched. Germline assignment: CDR1 SGHNT and CDR2 YYREEE (reference sequence). This CDR3 region has 17 residues. The CDR3: CASSAGLAGGAGYEQYF. CDR3 nucleotides: TGTGCCAGCAGCGCCGGACTAGCGGGAGGGGCAGGGTACGAGCAGTACTTC.

This sequence joins TRBV9 and TRBJ2-7, with 7 positions matching TRBD1. CDR3 length: 14 residues. Germline-derived CDR1 and CDR2 are SGDLS and YYNGEE. J lost 2 bases, V lost 4 bases, and 6 bases had no gene match. The CDR3 coding sequence is TGTGCCAGCAGCCTGGGACAGCGGACCTACGAGCAGTACTTC. Its protein product is CASSLGQRTYEQYF.

This chain links TRBV19 with TRBJ2-5, with 9 positions matching TRBD1. The CDR3 is made up of 15 amino acids. Looked up from germline, CDR1 is LNHDA and CDR2 is SQIVND (reference sequence). The J segment lost 1 base and the V segment lost 6 bases, leaving 6 bases of the junction unmatched. CDR3 DNA: TGTGCCAGTAGGGCGGCGGGACAGGGCCAAGAGACCCAGTACTTC. Protein product: CASRAAGQGQETQYF.

The J gene is TRBJ1-1, the V gene TRBV18, with D possibly TRBD1 on 5 matching bases. Trimming cost V 3 bases and J 1 base, with 18 bases left between them. The germline CDR1 and CDR2 sequences are KGHSH and LQKENI. This CDR3 is built from 17 residues. The CDR3 reads CASSPSVVGASNTEAFF. DNA for the CDR3: TGTGCCAGCTCACCCTCAGTTGTAGGGGCCTCGAACACTGAAGCTTTCTTT.

The chain couples TRBV5-1 to TRBJ2-7; 9 bases are shared with TRBD1. Per the germline V gene, CDR1 is SGHRS and CDR2 is YFSETQ. CDR3 length: 14 amino acids. V lost 3 bases, J lost 5 bases, and 6 bases stayed unmatched. In DNA, the CDR3 is TGCGCCAGCAGCTACTCCGGGACAGGGAACGAGCAGTACTTC. This gives the protein CASSYSGTGNEQYF.

The rearrangement joins TRBV5-1 to TRBJ1-1; maybe TRBD1 (5 bases). CDR3 size: 14 residues. Germline V gene lookup returns CDR1 SGHRS and CDR2 YFSETQ. The V end lost 3 bases, the J end lost 11 bases, and 20 bases lay between the germline ends. CDR3 residues: CASSSATAGQGAFF. The CDR3 DNA sequence: TGCGCCAGCAGCTCGGCGACTGCCGGGCAGGGCGCTTTCTTT.

The chain couples TRBV5-1 to TRBJ1-5; 9 bases are a match to TRBD1. V was pared by 0 bases and J by 4 bases, with 2 bases of the junction left unmatched. The CDR3 loop spans 15 amino acids. Germline values: CDR1 SGHRS, CDR2 YFSETQ. The CDR3 DNA follows: TGCGCCAGCAGCTTGGAGGGGACAGGGAATCAGCCCCAGCATTTT. Amino acid sequence: CASSLEGTGNQPQHF.

This sequence joins TRBV14 and TRBJ2-5; TRBD1 is a possible D gene (6 bases). CDR1 is SGHDN and CDR2 is FVKESK in the germline V gene. This CDR3 comprises 15 residues. V was cut by 1 base and J by 1 base, with 10 bases left in between. The CDR3 DNA reads TGTGCCAGCAGCCAAGCTCCGGACAGCCAAGAGACCCAGTACTTC. This encodes CASSQAPDSQETQYF.

The V and J genes are TRBV4-1 and TRBJ2-3; no reliable D call. CDR1 and CDR2 from the germline V gene are MGHRA and YSYEKL. Trimming took 3 bases from V and 4 from J, leaving 14 bases between them. The length of the CDR3 is 15 residues. The CDR3 spells CASSHVTGPADTQYF. The CDR3 DNA sequence: TGCGCCAGCAGCCATGTCACGGGTCCCGCAGATACGCAGTATTTT.

V usage is TRBV3-1 (or the pseudogene TRBV3-2) and J usage is TRBJ2-2, with TRBD1 identical over 8 bases. The CDR3 covers 15 residues. In germline, CDR1 is LGHDT, CDR2 YNNKEL (reference sequence). After removal of 6 bases from V and 3 bases from J, the junction contained 6 bases not matched to a gene. The CDR3 DNA is TGTGCCAGCAGACGACAGGGGCGGGACACCGGGGAGCTGTTTTTT. Translation: CASRRQGRDTGELFF.

The sample holds one count of this clone. The V gene is TRBV7-3, the J gene TRBJ2-5, with 7 bases identical to TRBD1. The CDR3 is 16 amino acids. Germline V gene sequence: CDR1 SGHTA, CDR2 FQGTGA. Germline trimming cut 2 bases from V and 5 bases from J; bases unmatched to any gene: 11. CDR3 residues: CASSLAGTVLGETQYF. As DNA, the CDR3 is TGTGCCAGCAGCTTAGCCGGGACAGTCTTGGGGGAGACCCAGTACTTC.

V gene TRBV4-1 combines with J gene TRBJ2-2; 13 nucleotides match TRBD2. Losses at the gene ends were 4 bases for V and 7 bases for J; bases not matched to a gene: 3. Per the germline V gene, CDR1 is MGHRA and CDR2 is YSYEKL. The CDR3 is 15 amino acids. The CDR3 DNA reads as TGCGCCAGCAGCCTAGGACTAGCGGGGGTCGGGGAGCTGTTTTTT. Amino acid sequence: CASSLGLAGVGELFF.

The chain employs TRBV28 and TRBJ1-5; no reliable D call. The V gene's germline CDR1 is MDHEN and CDR2 SYDVKM. The CDR3 runs 13 residues. Trimming shortened V by 7 bases and J by 4 bases, and 11 bases separated the two germline ends. The CDR3: CASKGGKNQPQHF. The DNA for the CDR3 is TGTGCCAGCAAGGGAGGTAAAAATCAGCCCCAGCATTTT.

The chain carries TRBV5-1 and TRBJ2-1; D is ambiguous. Trimming cost V 3 bases and J 7 bases, with 8 bases left between them. The germline CDR1 and CDR2 sequences are SGHRS and YFSETQ. The CDR3 is made up of 12 amino acids. The CDR3 here is CASSSSLNEQFF. CDR3 nucleotide sequence: TGCGCCAGCAGCTCCTCCCTGAATGAGCAGTTCTTC.

This clone was seen more than once but under ten times. The V gene is TRBV5-1, the J gene TRBJ1-5; the D gene is possibly TRBD1 (6 bases). The germline V and J ends were trimmed by 0 bases and 4 bases, with 14 bases remaining between them. This CDR3 region has 16 residues. In germline, CDR1 is SGHRS, CDR2 YFSETQ. The CDR3 region has the DNA TGCGCCAGCAGCTTGGGGCCCGGGACACCGAATCAGCCCCAGCATTTT. It is translated as CASSLGPGTPNQPQHF.

This chain links TRBV9 with TRBJ1-4, with D possibly TRBD1 on 6 matching bases. Trimming cost V 4 bases and J 8 bases, with 15 bases left between them. The CDR3 is made up of 14 amino acids. Per germline, CDR1 SGDLS and CDR2 YYNGEE. The chain's CDR3 is CASSTRQAGEKLFF. The CDR3 DNA follows: TGTGCCAGCAGCACCCGACAGGCAGGGGAAAAACTGTTTTTT. The whole variable domain, remainder taken from reference TRBV9 and TRBJ1-4, is DSGVTQTPKHLITATGQRVTLRCSPRSGDLSVYWYQQSLDQGLQFLIQYYNGEERAKGNILERFSAQQFPDLHSELNLSSLELGDSALYFCASSTRQAGEKLFFGSGTQLSVL.